This T cell receptor beta chain was profiled in a study of cytomegalovirus exposure and HLA in healthy donors (dated by TCRdb to about 2017). Background on the whole study: In an earlier analysis of under 600 of the donors, about 260 Gb of sequence data and 90 million to 120 million unique TCR beta sequences from about 190 million T cells were reported. An early release that covered roughly 600 HLA-typed donors contained about 290 gigabases of sequencing data and 70 million to 100 million unique TCR sequences. Among the approximately 400 genotyped donors, approximately 76% belonged to the genetic ancestry cluster associated with self-reported Caucasian donors. The study was designed to test whether signatures of past pathogen exposure could be identified by cataloging public T cell receptors. The study profiled the T cell repertoires of more than 500 subjects by immunosequencing and related them to cytomegalovirus serostatus. A separate validation cohort of approximately 130 different subjects was used in addition to the approximately 700-subject first cohort. High-throughput TCR immunosequencing, statistical association of individual TCRs with disease status, and machine learning were combined to predict cytomegalovirus infection status. A later analysis re-analyzed previously published TCR beta repertoires from roughly 600 donors and added high-resolution HLA genotyping to study TCR occurrence patterns. The later analysis used no new phenotypic data to find candidate immune exposures, relying instead on TCR beta sequences and their occurrence across donors. An earlier analysis of around 580 of the donors used high-throughput TCR beta sequencing to judge whether each TCR beta V gene segment behaved as functional or pseudogenic. Donor age, sex, ethnicity and CMV serostatus were compiled together with the repertoire data. Genome-wide SNP genotypes for about 55% of the roughly 670 donors were used in a later genetic analysis, which treated that subset as a discovery cohort. All discovery cohort repertoires had been generated on a single sequencing platform. HLA typing covered class I and class II loci at four-digit resolution. Typing coverage varied by locus: about 620-630 donors for A, B, C, DRB1 and DQB1; some 520 for DQA1; approximately 610 for DPA1; under 490 for DPB1. Several DR-DQ haplotypes were handled as single units for association and clustering because linkage in the cohort was strong. Among 398 genotyped donors of the cohort, an average of approximately 240,000 unique TCR beta nucleotide sequences was sequenced per donor, of which about 19% were non-productive.

Preparation of the library involved the immunoSEQ multiplex PCR assay. For the multiplex PCR, a mixture combining 60 forward primers for TCR Vbeta segments and 13 reverse primers for TCR Jbeta segments was used. The CDR3 region of rearranged TCR beta genes was amplified from genomic DNA by a multiplex PCR assay. Amplified TCR beta libraries were sequenced as 87-base-pair reads on the Illumina HiSeq System. The published analysis was carried out like this. In a later analysis, roughly 80 million unique TCR beta chains were counted across the roughly 700 repertoires, and roughly 10 million of these chains were shared by at least two donors. Raw reads were error-corrected and collapsed into unique sequences with a nearest-neighbor algorithm that merged closely related sequences to remove PCR and sequencing errors. Alignment of CDR3 sequences to IMGT reference sequences was used to assign V, D and J gene segments. For a sequence to be retained, a match of at least six nucleotides was required to both a V gene segment and a J gene segment. A rearrangement counted as productive if the CDR3 had no stop codons and remained in frame with V and J, and every other rearrangement counted as non-productive. Following IMGT convention, CDR3 was defined as the stretch from the second conserved V-encoded cysteine up to the conserved J-encoded phenylalanine. In an earlier analysis of more than 550 of the donors, sequences lacking an unambiguous match to a single V gene segment were excluded. An earlier analysis of fewer than 750 of the donors called V segments functional above 56.7% productive rearrangements and segregating when the between-donor standard deviation exceeded 5%. A statistical classification framework was built for diagnosing cytomegalovirus status from the catalog of TCR beta chain sequences. In a later analysis, TCR nucleotide sequences were compared against IMGT/GENE-DB human TR gene sequences so that V and J genes could be assigned. The TCRdist pipeline was used in a later analysis to assign CDR3 sequences and most-parsimonious VDJ recombination scenarios. In a later analysis, each TCR beta chain was defined by its CDR3 amino acid sequence together with its V-gene family, and reads lacking a unique V-gene family were excluded. To address suspected cross-contamination and a sequencing artifact, a later analysis removed a few hundred highly shared, low-generation-probability nucleotide sequences. In a later analysis, a clonal expansion index was calculated for each public chain from normalized within-repertoire ranks of inferred template counts. A later analysis computed generation probabilities with a VDJ recombination model fitted to out-of-frame rearrangements, and checked the results against IGoR. In a later analysis, TCR-TCR, TCR-HLA and TCR-CMV co-occurrence was scored with hypergeometric tests, and a repertoire-size bias correction was applied to TCR pairs. A later analysis estimated false discovery rates by permuting HLA or CMV assignments 20 times. In a later analysis, co-occurring TCRs were grouped using DBSCAN, with TCRdist sequence similarity added in when clustering inside HLA-allele-positive subsets. Repertoires with fewer than 30,000 or more than 120,000 public chains, plus five repertoires with anomalous nucleotide sharing, were excluded from co-occurrence clustering. TCRdb retrieved this table from immuneACCESS and kept in-frame rearrangements only. Not all clones are present; in checked studies, unresolved V genes account for under half, and no reason is known for the remainder. That table supplies the V and J calls and clone size; D and trimming were determined from the DNA. Across this sample there are approximately 200,000 clones, with around 79% seen only once. The biggest ten clones account for approximately 0.22% of the sample.

In total, 500 to 700 healthy bone marrow donors made up the cohort. At the time of sampling, every cohort member was nominally healthy, though immune exposures that went unrecorded were likely present. The donor tested CMV seronegative, placing the donor among the 352 seronegative members of the cohort. A peripheral blood sample was provided by each donor, and peripheral blood mononuclear cells were used for TCR beta sequencing. The Qiagen DNeasy Blood Extraction Kit was used to extract genomic DNA from the blood cell samples. As to this clone: The antigen it binds to is not known. No much larger clone exists at a distance of one base, and base qualities are not known.

The study at large found these results: Three of the identified cytomegalovirus-associated TCR beta chains were confirmed in vitro to be specific for cytomegalovirus antigens. When HLA alleles, especially DR and DQ, strongly co-occurred, TCR associations were difficult to assign to individual alleles. Correlated functional status among segregating V segments might be attributable to linkage disequilibrium, but an unknown experimental factor could not be ruled out. In a later genetic analysis, a missense DCLRE1C variant was associated with V-gene and J-gene trimming of TCR beta chains, and the association was replicated in an independent cohort. A cluster of highly shared sequence variants was judged likely to be a technical artifact of the sequencing pipeline. A further reported finding was that TCR beta sequences accurately predicted the HLA-A and HLA-B alleles for most subjects in the first cohort. For the cohort, immune exposure information was limited to CMV serostatus. A later analysis found that HLA-associated TCR beta chains were more clonally expanded and had lower generation probabilities than equally common non-associated chains. A later analysis found that TCR association rates varied across HLA loci, with DRB1 alleles showing the most associated TCRs and HLA-C alleles the fewest. A later analysis reported that several top co-occurrence clusters appeared linked to parvovirus B19, influenza, CMV and Epstein-Barr virus. An earlier analysis of 450 to 750 of the donors showed that most TCR beta V segments appeared in productive rearrangements either about 87% or about 30% of the time, which broadly matched IMGT annotations. Because some donors lacked HLA typing at each locus, the association tests relied only on the typed subset. It was suggested by the authors that the approach could potentially be generalized to other disease states and immunological phenotypes. The earlier analysis of some 540 of the donors excluded about 16 rarely observed V segments, including chromosome 9 orphons, because counts were too low. Specific HLA alleles were associated with 16,951 TCR beta sequences at a false discovery rate of 0.05 in a later analysis. Most CMV-associated TCR beta chains appeared to be HLA-restricted in a later analysis, and the HLA associations seemed to be driven largely by CMV exposure. Most TCR sequences were seen in very few donors, while some public TCRs were found in many individuals. The classifier was reported to diagnose cytomegalovirus status with high specificity and sensitivity in both the original cohort and the validation cohort. Only TCR beta chains were sequenced in this cohort, and the absence of alpha or paired-chain data limited detectable features. A total of fewer than 200 TCR beta chains were listed by the study as associated with cytomegalovirus. A later genetic analysis reported fewer N-insertions in productive TCRs among donors in an Asian-associated ancestry cluster than the roughly 700-donor mean. Sequencing depth was assumed to be roughly uniform across donors in the presence/absence analyses, though that assumption may not hold.

The origin of this receptor is a girl aged 2 to 9 in good health and CMV-seronegative. The sample taken for sequencing was PBMCs.

CDR3 loop: CASVPFVSAGDYGYTF. The nucleotides are TGTGCCAGCGTCCCCTTCGTAAGCGCGGGTGACTATGGCTACACCTTC. The sequence is built from TRBV5-6 and TRBJ1-2; no D gene is confidently identified. V is clipped by 7 bases and J by 3 bases, and the sequence between their germline boundaries is 22 bases long. Inclusive of the bounding cysteine and phenylalanine, the CDR3 is 16 residues long. Of all the DNA, just the CDR3 is kept, 48 bases in frame from base 1. Taken from the germline V gene, the CDR1 and CDR2 loops are SGHDT and YYEEEE.